This T cell receptor (beta chain) was sequenced during a study of patients and donors after allogeneic stem cell transplantation. Sample share makes this clonotype large (0.1 to 1%). Using its own MiXCR run on the RT-PCR reads, TCRdb lists one record per CDR3 protein. Among some 2,300 distinct CDR3 sequences listed, approximately 7.9% were seen once. The sequencing sample was made of blood, either unsorted or a sorted T cell fraction (not recorded which). The TCR was taken from a human donor who was either an allogeneic HSCT recipient or a stem cell or donor lymphocyte infusion donor (not recorded which). It is not recorded whose cells these are; they may come from a transplant donor.

This chain's CDR3 is CASSTGTQDPYEQYF. CDR3 DNA sequence: TGCGCCAGCAGCACCGGGACGCAGGACCCCTACGAGCAGTACTTC. V is TRBV5-1 and J is TRBJ2-7; tentatively, D is TRBD1 or TRBD2 (5 bases each). This CDR3 has 15 residues. V lost 4 bases and J 2 bases, leaving 16 bases between the germline ends. The V gene's germline CDR1 is SGHRS and CDR2 YFSETQ.